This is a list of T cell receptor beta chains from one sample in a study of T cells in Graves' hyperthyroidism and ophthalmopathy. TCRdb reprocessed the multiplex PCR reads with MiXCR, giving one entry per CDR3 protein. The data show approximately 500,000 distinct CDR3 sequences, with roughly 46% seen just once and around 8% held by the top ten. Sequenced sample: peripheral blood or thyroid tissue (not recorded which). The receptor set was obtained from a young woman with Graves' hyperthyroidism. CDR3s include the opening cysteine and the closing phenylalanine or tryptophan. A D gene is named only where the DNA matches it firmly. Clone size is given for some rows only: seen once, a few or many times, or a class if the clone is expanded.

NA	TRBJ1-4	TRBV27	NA	TGTGCCAGCAGTTTATCTGGGACACCAACTAATGAAAAACTGTTTTTT	CASSLSGTPTNEKLFF
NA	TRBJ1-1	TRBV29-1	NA	TGCAGCTTAGGAGTAGGCACTGAAGCTTTCTTT	CSLGVGTEAFF
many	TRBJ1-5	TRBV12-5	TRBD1	TGTGCTAGTGGGTTGACAGGGGATAGCAATCAGCCCCAGCATTTT	CASGLTGDSNQPQHF
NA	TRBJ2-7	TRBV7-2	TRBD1	TGTGCCAGCAGCTGGGACAGTTTCCACGAGCAGTACTTC	CASSWDSFHEQYF
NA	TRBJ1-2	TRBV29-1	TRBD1	TGCAGCTATGGACAGGGGGGTCGAGGCTACACCTTC	CSYGQGGRGYTF
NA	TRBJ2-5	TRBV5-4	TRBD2	TGTGCCAGCAGCTCCTCGACTAGCGGGAGAGCAGAGACCCAGTACTTC	CASSSSTSGRAETQYF
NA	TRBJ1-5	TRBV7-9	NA	TGTGCCAGCAGCGAGGGTCGGGTGGGAAAGCCCCAGCATTTT	CASSEGRVGKPQHF
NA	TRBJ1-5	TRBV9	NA	TGTGCCAGCAGCGTAGAAGGGGTTGCGCAGCCCCAGCATTTT	CASSVEGVAQPQHF
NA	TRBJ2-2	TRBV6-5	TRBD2	TGTGCCAGCAGAGGGGGACTAGCGGGATCGGTTTTAACCGAGGAGCTGTTTTTT	CASRGGLAGSVLTEELFF
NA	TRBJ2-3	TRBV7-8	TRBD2	TGTGCCAGCAGACCCTCTAGCGGGAGAGGCACAGATACGCAGTATTTT	CASRPSSGRGTDTQYF
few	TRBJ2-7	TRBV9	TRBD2	TGTGCCAGCAGCTATGCGGGGGGCGAGCAGTACTTC	CASSYAGGEQYF
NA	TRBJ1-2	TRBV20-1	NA	TGCAGTGCCCTCTCCAACTATGGCTACACCTTC	CSALSNYGYTF
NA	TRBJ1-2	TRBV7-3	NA	TGTGCCAGCAGCCCCTCTGGGACCGGGGAAGCTGGCTACACCTTC	CASSPSGTGEAGYTF
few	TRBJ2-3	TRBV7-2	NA	TGTGCCAGCAGCTCAAGGGGCTATACGCAGTATTTT	CASSSRGYTQYF
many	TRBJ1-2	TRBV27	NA	TGTGCCAGCAGCCAAGGGGGAGTTGGCTACACCTTC	CASSQGGVGYTF
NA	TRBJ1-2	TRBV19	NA	TGTGCCAGTAGTATAAACCCTTTGGCAGTTAACTATGGCTACACCTTC	CASSINPLAVNYGYTF